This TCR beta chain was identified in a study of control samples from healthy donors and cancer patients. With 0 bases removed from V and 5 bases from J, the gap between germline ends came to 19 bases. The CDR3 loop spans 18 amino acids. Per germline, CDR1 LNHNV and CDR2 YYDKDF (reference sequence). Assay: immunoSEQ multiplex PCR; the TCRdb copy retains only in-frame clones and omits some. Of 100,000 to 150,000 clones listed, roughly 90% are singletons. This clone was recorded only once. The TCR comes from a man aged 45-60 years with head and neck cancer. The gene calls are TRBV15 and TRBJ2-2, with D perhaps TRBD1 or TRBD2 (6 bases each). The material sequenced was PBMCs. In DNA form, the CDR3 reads TGTGCCACCAGCAGAGATTTTTGGGGGGCTCTTAGGACCGGGGAGCTGTTTTTT. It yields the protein CATSRDFWGALRTGELFF.